Detailed here is one T cell receptor (beta chain). Methods used by the authors: It was from reference gene primer amplification that nucleated cell counts were estimated. Sequencing used immunoSEQ multiplex PCR; TCRdb keeps in-frame clones, though not all of them. The D gene and trimming were derived from the DNA, and the V and J assignments and clone size from that table. The table records tens of thousands of clones, roughly 85% of them present only once. This entry comes from a study of blood T cell repertoires in COVID-19. Turning to the study itself: Italy, Spain and the United States were the sources of the convalescent and acute COVID-19 samples. PBMCs, B-cell-depleted T cells, or T cells were the source of the cDNA or gDNA that made up the material.

Looked up from germline, CDR1 is SGHRS and CDR2 is YFSETQ. Trimming removed 9 bases from V and 0 bases from J, with 18 bases in between. This CDR3 has 15 residues. The receptor was derived from a young man with acute or convalescent COVID-19. Material: peripheral blood. J is TRBJ1-2 and V is TRBV5-1; weak D call: TRBD1 (6 bases). CDR3 sequence: CATRAGVSSNYGYTF. As DNA, the CDR3 is TGCGCCACGCGGGCAGGGGTTAGTTCTAACTATGGCTACACCTTC.